This T cell receptor (beta chain) derives from a study of shared clonotypes between healthy human individuals. Sorted-subset replicate PCR reactions contained roughly 200 ng DNA, corresponding to some 29,000 T cell genomes. The method was immunoSEQ multiplex PCR; TCRdb's version includes in-frame clones alone and lacks a portion of them. In the table there are about 2.3 million clones, approximately 90% of which are singletons. Findings of the study overall: Among a few donors, roughly 5% of naive CD4 clonotypes were found in common.

In regard to this clone: Its antigen is not identified.

The germline V gene has CDR1 LNHDA and CDR2 SQIVND (reference sequence). This CDR3 comprises 14 residues. The trim removed 5 bases at V and 6 bases at J, leaving 7 bases unmatched. The sequence came from a man between 18 and 35 years old in good health. Some clones in this sample may be carry-over from other donors' samples. The chain uses TRBV19 and TRBJ1-1; 9 bases match TRBD1. Sequenced: naive CD4+ T cells from PBMCs. This sample's subset: CD45RA+ positively selected. CDR3 nucleotides: TGTGCCAGTAGTGCCCGACAGGGGGACGCTGAAGCTTTCTTT. Amino acids: CASSARQGDAEAFF. The full variable domain, rest sourced from reference TRBV19 and TRBJ1-1, is DGGITQSPKYLFRKEGQNVTLSCEQNLNHDAMYWYRQDPGQGLRLIYYSQIVNDFQKGDIAEGYSVSREKKESFPLTVTSAQKNPTAFYLCASSARQGDAEAFFGQGTRLTVV.